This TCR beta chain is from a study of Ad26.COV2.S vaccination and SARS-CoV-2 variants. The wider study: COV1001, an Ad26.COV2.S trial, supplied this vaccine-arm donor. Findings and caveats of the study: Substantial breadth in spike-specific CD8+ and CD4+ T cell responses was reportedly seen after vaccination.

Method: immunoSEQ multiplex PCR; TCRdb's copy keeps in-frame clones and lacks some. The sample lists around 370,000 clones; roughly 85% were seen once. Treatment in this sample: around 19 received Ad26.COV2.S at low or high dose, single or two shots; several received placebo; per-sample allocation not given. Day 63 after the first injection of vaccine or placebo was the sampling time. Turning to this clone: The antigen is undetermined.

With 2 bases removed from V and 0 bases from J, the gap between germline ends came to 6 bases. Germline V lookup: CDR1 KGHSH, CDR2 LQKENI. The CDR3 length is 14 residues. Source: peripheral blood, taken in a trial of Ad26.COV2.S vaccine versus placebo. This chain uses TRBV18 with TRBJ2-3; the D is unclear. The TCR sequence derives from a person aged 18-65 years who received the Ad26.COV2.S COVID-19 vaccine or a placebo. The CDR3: CASSPRVSTDTQYF. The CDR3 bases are TGTGCCAGCTCACCAAGGGTCAGCACAGATACGCAGTATTTT.